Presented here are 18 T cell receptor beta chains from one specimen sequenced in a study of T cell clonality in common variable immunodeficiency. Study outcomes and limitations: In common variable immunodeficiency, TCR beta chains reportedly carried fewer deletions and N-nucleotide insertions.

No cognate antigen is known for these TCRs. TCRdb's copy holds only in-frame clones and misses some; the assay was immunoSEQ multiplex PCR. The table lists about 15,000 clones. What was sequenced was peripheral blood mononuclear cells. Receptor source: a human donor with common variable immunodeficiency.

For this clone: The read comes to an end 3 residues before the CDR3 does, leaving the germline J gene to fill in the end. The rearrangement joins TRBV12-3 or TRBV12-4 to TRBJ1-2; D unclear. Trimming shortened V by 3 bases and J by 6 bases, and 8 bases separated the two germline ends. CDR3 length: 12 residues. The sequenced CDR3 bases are TGTGCCAGCAGTTTCAGGTTCCATGGC. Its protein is CASSFRFHG. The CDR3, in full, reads CASSFRFHGYTF.

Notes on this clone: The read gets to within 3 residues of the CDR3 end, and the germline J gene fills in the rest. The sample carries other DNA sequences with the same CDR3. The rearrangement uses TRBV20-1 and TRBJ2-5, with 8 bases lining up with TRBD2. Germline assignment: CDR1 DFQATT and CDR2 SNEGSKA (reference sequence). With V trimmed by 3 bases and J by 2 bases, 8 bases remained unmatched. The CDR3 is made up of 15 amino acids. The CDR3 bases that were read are TGCAGTGCTAGGGAAGGCGGGGGGCCACAAGAGACC. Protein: CSAREGGGPQET. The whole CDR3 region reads CSAREGGGPQETQYF.

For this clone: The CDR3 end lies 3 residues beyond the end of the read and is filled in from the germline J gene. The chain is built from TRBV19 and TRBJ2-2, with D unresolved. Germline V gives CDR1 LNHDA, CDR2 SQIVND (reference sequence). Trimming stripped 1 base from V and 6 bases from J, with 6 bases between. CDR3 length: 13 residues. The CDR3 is CASSIVTAGELFF. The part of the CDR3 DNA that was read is TGTGCCAGTAGTATAGTTACAGCCGGGGAG.

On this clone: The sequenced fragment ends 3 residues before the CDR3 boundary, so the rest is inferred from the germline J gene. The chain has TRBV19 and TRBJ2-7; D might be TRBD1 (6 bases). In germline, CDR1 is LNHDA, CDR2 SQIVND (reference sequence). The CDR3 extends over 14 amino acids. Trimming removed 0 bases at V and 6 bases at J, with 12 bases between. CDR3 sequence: CASSIDDRSLEQYF. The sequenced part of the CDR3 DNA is TGTGCCAGTAGTATAGATGACAGGTCTCTCGAG.

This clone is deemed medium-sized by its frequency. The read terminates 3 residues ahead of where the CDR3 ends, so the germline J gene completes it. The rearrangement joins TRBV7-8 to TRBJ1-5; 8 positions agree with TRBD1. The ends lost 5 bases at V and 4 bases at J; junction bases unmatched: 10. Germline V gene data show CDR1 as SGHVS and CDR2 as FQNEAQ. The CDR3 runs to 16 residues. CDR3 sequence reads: CASSRRQGSGNQPQHF. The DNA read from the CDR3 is TGTGCCAGCAGCCGCAGACAGGGGTCTGGAAATCAGCCC.

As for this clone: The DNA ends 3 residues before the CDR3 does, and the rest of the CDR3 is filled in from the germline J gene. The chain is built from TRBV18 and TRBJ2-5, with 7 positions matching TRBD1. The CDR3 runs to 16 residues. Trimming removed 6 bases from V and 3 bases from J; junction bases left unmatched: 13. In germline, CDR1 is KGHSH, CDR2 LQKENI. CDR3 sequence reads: CASSRYSTGYEETQYF. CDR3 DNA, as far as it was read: TGTGCCAGCTCCCGCTACTCGACAGGGTATGAAGAGACC.

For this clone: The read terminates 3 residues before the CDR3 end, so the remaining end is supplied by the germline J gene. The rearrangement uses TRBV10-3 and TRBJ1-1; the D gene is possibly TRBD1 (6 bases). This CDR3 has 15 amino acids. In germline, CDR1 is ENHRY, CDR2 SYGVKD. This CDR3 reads CAIATGLPGLSGAFF. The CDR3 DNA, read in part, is TGTGCCATCGCGACAGGTCTTCCCGGGCTGTCGGGA.

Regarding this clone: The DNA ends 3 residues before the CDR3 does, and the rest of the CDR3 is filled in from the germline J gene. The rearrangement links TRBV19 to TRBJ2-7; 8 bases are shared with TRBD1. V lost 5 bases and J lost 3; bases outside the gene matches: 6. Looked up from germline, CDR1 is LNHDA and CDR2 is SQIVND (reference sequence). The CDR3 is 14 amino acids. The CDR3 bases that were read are TGTGCCAGTAGTCCGTCGGGACAGGACTACGAG. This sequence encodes CASSPSGQDYE. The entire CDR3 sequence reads CASSPSGQDYEQYF.

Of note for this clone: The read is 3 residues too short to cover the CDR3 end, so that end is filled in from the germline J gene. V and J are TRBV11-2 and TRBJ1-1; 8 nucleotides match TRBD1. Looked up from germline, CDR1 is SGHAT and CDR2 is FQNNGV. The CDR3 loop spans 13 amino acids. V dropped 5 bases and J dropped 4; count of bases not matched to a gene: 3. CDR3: CASSATGGTEAFF. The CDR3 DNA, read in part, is TGTGCCAGCAGCGCTACAGGGGGCACTGAA.

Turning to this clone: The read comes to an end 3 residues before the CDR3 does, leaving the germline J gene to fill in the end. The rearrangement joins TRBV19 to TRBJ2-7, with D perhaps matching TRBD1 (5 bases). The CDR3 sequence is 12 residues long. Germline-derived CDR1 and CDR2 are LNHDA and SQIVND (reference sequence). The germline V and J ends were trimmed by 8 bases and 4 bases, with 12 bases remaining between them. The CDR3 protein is CASGVGAYEQYF. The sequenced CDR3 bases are TGTGCCAGTGGCGTTGGGGCTTACGAG.

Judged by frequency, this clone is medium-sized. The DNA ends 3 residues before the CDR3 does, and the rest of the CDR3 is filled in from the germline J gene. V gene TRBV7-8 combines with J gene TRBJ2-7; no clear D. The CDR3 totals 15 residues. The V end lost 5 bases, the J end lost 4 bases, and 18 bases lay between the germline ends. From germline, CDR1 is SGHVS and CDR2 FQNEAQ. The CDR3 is CASSPIGSSRYEQYF. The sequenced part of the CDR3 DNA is TGTGCCAGCAGCCCCATCGGTAGTAGTCGGTACGAG.

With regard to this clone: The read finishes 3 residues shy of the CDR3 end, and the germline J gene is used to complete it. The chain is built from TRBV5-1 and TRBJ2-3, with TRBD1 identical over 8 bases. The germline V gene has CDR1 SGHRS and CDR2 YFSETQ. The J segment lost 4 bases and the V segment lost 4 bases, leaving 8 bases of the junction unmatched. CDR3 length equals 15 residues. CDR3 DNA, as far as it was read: TGCGCCAGCAGCACCAGACAGGGGTCCCCAGATACG. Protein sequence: CASSTRQGSPDT. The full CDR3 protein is CASSTRQGSPDTQYF.

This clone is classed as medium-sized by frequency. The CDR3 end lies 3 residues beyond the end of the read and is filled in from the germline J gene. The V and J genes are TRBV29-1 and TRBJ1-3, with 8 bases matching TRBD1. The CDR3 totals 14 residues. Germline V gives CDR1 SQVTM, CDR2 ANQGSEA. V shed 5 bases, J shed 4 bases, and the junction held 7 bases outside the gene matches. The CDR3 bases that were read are TGCAGCGTTACCGGGACAGGAGGCGGAAACACC. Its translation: CSVTGTGGGNT. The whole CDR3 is CSVTGTGGGNTIYF.

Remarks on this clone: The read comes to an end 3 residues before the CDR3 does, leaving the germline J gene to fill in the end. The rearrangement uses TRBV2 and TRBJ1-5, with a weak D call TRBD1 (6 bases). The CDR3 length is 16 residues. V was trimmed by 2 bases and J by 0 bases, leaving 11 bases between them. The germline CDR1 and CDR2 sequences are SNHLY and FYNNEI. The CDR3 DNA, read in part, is TGTGCCAGCAGTGAAAGGACAGTTTATAGCAATCAGCCC. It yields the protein CASSERTVYSNQP. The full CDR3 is CASSERTVYSNQPQHF.

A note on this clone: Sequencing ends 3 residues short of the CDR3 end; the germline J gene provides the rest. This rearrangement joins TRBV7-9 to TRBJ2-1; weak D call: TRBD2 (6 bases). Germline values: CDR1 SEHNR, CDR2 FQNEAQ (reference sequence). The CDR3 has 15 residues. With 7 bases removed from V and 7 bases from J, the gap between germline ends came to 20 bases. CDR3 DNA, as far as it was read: TGTGCCAGCAAATTTAGCGGTTTCGATCAGAATGAG. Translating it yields CASKFSGFDQNE. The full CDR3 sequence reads CASKFSGFDQNEQFF. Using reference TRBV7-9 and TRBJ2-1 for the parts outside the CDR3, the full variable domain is DTGVSQNPRHKITKRGQNVTFRCDPISEHNRLYWYRQTLGQGPEFLTYFQNEAQLEKSRLLSDRFSAERPKGSFSTLEIQRTEQGDSAMYLCASKFSGFDQNEQFFGPGTRLTVL.

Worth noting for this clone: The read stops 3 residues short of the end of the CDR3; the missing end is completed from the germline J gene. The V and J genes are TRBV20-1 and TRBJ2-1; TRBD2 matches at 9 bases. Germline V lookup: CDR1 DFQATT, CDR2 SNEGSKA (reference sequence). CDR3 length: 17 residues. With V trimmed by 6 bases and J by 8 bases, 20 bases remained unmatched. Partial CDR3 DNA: TGCAGTGCCGATTCCTTTCTAGCGGGAACGGGTTTGGATGAG. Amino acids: CSADSFLAGTGLDE. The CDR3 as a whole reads CSADSFLAGTGLDEQFF.

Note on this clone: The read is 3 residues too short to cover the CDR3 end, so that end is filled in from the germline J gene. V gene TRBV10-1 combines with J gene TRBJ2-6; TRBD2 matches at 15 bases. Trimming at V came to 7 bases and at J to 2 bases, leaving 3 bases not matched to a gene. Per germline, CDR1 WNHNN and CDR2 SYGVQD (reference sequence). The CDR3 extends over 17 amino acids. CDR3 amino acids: CASIGLAGGTGANVLTF. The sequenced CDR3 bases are TGCGCCAGCATCGGACTAGCGGGAGGGACTGGGGCCAACGTC.

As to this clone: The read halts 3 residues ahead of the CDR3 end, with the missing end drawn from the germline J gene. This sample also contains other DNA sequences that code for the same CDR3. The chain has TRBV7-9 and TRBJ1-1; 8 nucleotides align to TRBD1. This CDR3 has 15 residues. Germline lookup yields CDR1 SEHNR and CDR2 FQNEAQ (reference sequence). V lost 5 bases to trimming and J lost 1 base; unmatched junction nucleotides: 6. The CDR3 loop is CASSPRDRTNTEAFF. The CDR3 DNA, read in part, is TGTGCCAGCAGCCCGAGGGACAGGACGAACACTGAA.